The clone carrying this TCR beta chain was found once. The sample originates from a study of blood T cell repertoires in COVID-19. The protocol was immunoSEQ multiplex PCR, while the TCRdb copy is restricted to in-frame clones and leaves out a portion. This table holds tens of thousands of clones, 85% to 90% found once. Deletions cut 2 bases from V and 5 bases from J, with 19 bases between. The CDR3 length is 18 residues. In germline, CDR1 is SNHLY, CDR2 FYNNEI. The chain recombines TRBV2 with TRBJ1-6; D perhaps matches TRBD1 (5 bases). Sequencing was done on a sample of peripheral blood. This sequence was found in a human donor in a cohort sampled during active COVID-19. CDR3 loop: CASSERRDANGDNSPLHF. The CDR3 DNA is TGTGCCAGCAGTGAAAGGCGGGACGCTAATGGAGATAATTCACCCCTCCACTTT.